The 29 T cell receptor beta chains presented below share a single source sample, sequenced in a study of CD8+ T cells in alopecia areata (dated by TCRdb to the late 2010s). Libraries came from the immunoSEQ multiplex PCR assay. RNA was extracted from all samples and reverse transcribed into cDNA, which served as template for TCR sequencing. Imported from immuneACCESS, the table was reduced by TCRdb to in-frame sequences with V and J called. These copies leave out some clones; in studies compared against another copy, an unresolved V gene accounts for under half, and the cause of the remainder is not known. The sample profile shows some 210,000 clones; over 60% of them were found once. In total, the top ten clones hold about 1.2% of the sample. The treatment or condition label, as the study defines it: oral pan-JAK inhibitor, 5-10 mg twice daily. Specimen: CD4+ T cells sorted from blood, collected at approximately week 42, from a patient treated with tofacitinib. The receptors shown here come from a human donor with alopecia areata.

This chain uses TRBV19 with TRBJ1-5; no definite D call. The CDR3 length is 16 residues. Germline values: CDR1 LNHDA, CDR2 SQIVND (reference sequence). V was trimmed by 2 bases and J by 0 bases, leaving 11 bases between them. Here the CDR3 DNA reads TGTGCCAGTAGTATAATGGGTAAGGGTAGCAATCAGCCCCAGCATTTT. It specifies CASSIMGKGSNQPQHF.

The rearrangement joins TRBV10-3 to TRBJ1-2; D is perhaps TRBD1 (5 bases). Germline CDR1 ENHRY, CDR2 SYGVKD. This CDR3 is built from 17 residues. V was cut by 0 bases and J by 5 bases, with 19 bases left in between. For the CDR3, the DNA is TGTGCCATCAGTGAGTCGGCTGGGCAGGGCAGTCGGTATGGCTACACCTTC. Its protein is CAISESAGQGSRYGYTF.

The V call is TRBV29-1, the J call TRBJ2-5; tentatively, D is TRBD1 or TRBD2 (6 bases each). CDR3 length: 14 residues. The ends were cut back, 3 bases at V and 4 bases at J, with 15 bases in the middle. Germline V lookup: CDR1 SQVTM, CDR2 ANQGSEA. CDR3 residues: CSVDGGGGGETQYF. The DNA of the CDR3 is TGCAGCGTTGACGGAGGAGGGGGAGGAGAGACCCAGTACTTC.

This clone was detected only a few times. J is TRBJ1-1 and V is TRBV30; D gene unclear. This CDR3 has 13 residues. CDR1 is GTSNPN, CDR2 SVGIG, per germline (reference sequence). Trimming removed 7 bases from V and 1 base from J, with 13 bases in between. In DNA form, the CDR3 reads TGTGCCTCCTTGACCAAGCGGAACACTGAAGCTTTCTTT. Its translation: CASLTKRNTEAFF.

This clone was seen just once. This rearrangement joins TRBV30 to TRBJ1-1; 7 nucleotides align to TRBD1. CDR3 size: 13 residues. The trim removed 5 bases at V and 7 bases at J, leaving 10 bases unmatched. CDR1 and CDR2 (germline): GTSNPN, SVGIG (reference sequence). Here the CDR3 DNA reads TGTGCCTGGCATATGGGACAGTCAATTGAAGCTTTCTTT. Amino acid sequence: CAWHMGQSIEAFF.

This chain connects TRBV14 to TRBJ1-2; possibly TRBD1 for D (5 bases). This CDR3 region has 16 residues. V lost 0 bases and J lost 8, with 19 bases in between. The germline V gene has CDR1 SGHDN and CDR2 FVKESK. CDR3 in DNA: TGTGCCAGCAGCCAAGAACTGCCGACAGTCCCTGGAGGCTACACCTTC. Residues: CASSQELPTVPGGYTF. The variable domain in full, with the rest retrieved from reference TRBV14 and TRBJ1-2, is EAGVTQFPSHSVIEKGQTVTLRCDPISGHDNLYWYRRVMGKEIKFLLHFVKESKQDESGMPNNRFLAERTGGTYSTLKVQPAELEDSGVYFCASSQELPTVPGGYTFGSGTRLTVV.

The chain joins TRBV7-2 to TRBJ1-2; TRBD1 is a possible D gene (6 bases). The CDR3 extends over 11 amino acids. Per germline, CDR1 SGHTA and CDR2 FQGNSA. Trimming left V 2 bases short and J 8 bases short, with 6 bases between. For the CDR3, the DNA is TGTGCCAGCAGCTTACAGGGGGGCTACACCTTC. Translating it yields CASSLQGGYTF. Together with reference TRBV7-2 and TRBJ1-2, the CDR3 gives the full variable domain: GAGVSQSPSNKVTEKGKDVELRCDPISGHTALYWYRQSLGQGLEFLIYFQGNSAPDKSGLPSDRFSAERTGGSVSTLTIQRTQQEDSAVYLCASSLQGGYTFGSGTRLTVV.

The gene calls are TRBV6-1 and TRBJ2-5, with D possibly being TRBD1 (6 bases). V was clipped by 1 base and J by 5 bases, with 14 bases between them. Germline CDR1 and CDR2: MNHNS and SASEGT. The CDR3 has 15 amino acids. CDR3 DNA: TGTGCCAGCAGTGAAGTTTGGGGGCCGAGGGAGACCCAGTACTTC. It specifies CASSEVWGPRETQYF.

A single count supports this clone. This chain connects TRBV7-2 to TRBJ2-1; TRBD1 aligns across 9 bases. The CDR3 totals 14 residues. Germline-derived CDR1 and CDR2 are SGHTA and FQGNSA. V gave up 1 base and J gave up 9 bases; unmatched junction bases: 4. This chain's CDR3 is CASSLDRGPGEQFF. For the CDR3, the DNA is TGTGCCAGCAGCTTAGACAGGGGGCCTGGTGAGCAGTTCTTC. Complete variable domain (other parts from reference TRBV7-2 and TRBJ2-1): GAGVSQSPSNKVTEKGKDVELRCDPISGHTALYWYRQSLGQGLEFLIYFQGNSAPDKSGLPSDRFSAERTGGSVSTLTIQRTQQEDSAVYLCASSLDRGPGEQFFGPGTRLTVL.

CDR3 amino acids: CASSQGLGSLAQYF. The CDR3 DNA reads TGTGCCAGCAGCCAGGGACTAGGGAGTCTGGCGCAGTATTTT. This chain uses TRBV5-6 with TRBJ2-3, with 8 nucleotides matching TRBD2. Germline V CDR1 and CDR2: SGHDT, YYEEEE. V lost 4 bases, J lost 10 bases, and 11 bases stayed unmatched. The CDR3 is 14 residues long.

The chain is built from TRBV10-3 and TRBJ2-6, with TRBD1 identical over 12 bases. J lost 2 bases, V lost 8 bases, and 7 bases had no gene match. Germline V gene sequence: CDR1 ENHRY, CDR2 SYGVKD. The CDR3 is 17 residues long. The CDR3 region has the DNA TGTGCCATCGGCACCGGGACAGGGGGCACTGGGGCCAACGTCCTGACTTTC. Protein sequence: CAIGTGTGGTGANVLTF.

The rearrangement joins TRBV9 to TRBJ2-7; tentative D call: TRBD2 (6 bases). Germline values: CDR1 SGDLS, CDR2 YYNGEE. V lost 0 bases to trimming and J lost 3 bases, with 16 bases between them. The CDR3 is 16 residues long. DNA for the CDR3: TGTGCCAGCAGCGTAGCGTCGGGAGAAACCGGCTACGAGCAGTACTTC. It specifies CASSVASGETGYEQYF.

This clone came up a few times. The rearrangement joins TRBV5-1 to TRBJ2-3; D possibly uses TRBD1 or TRBD2 (6 bases each). The CDR3 sequence is 15 residues long. From germline, CDR1 is SGHRS and CDR2 YFSETQ. The ends were cut back, 1 base at V and 1 base at J, with 10 bases in the middle. CDR3 sequence reads: CASSLRGVGTDTQYF. The CDR3 DNA follows: TGCGCCAGCAGCTTGAGGGGGGTCGGCACAGATACGCAGTATTTT.

This clone was detected a few times. The chain uses TRBV29-1 and TRBJ2-2; D is perhaps TRBD1 (5 bases). The CDR3 spans 13 residues. V shed 4 bases and J shed 2 bases, with 8 bases lying between them. CDR1 is SQVTM and CDR2 is ANQGSEA in the germline V gene. CDR3 nucleotide sequence: TGCAGCGTTGGGACACAAAACACCGGGGAGCTGTTTTTT. Amino acid sequence: CSVGTQNTGELFF.

This chain links TRBV11-3 with TRBJ2-1; 8 bases line up with TRBD1. The J segment lost 5 bases and the V segment lost 0 bases, leaving 9 bases of the junction unmatched. Germline lookup yields CDR1 SGHNT and CDR2 YENEEA. The CDR3 has 17 amino acids. The CDR3: CASSLETRQGRNNEQFF. CDR3 sequence (DNA): TGTGCCAGCAGCTTAGAAACTCGACAGGGGCGTAACAATGAGCAGTTCTTC.

V is TRBV5-1 and J is TRBJ1-1; possible D gene TRBD1, 6 bases. CDR3 length: 16 amino acids. Trimming removed 0 bases from V and 0 bases from J, with 12 bases in between. Germline V gene data show CDR1 as SGHRS and CDR2 as YFSETQ. The CDR3 DNA reads TGCGCCAGCAGCTTGGACGGGACAAACATGAACACTGAAGCTTTCTTT. Amino acid sequence: CASSLDGTNMNTEAFF.

The rearrangement joins TRBV11-3 to TRBJ2-5; 7 positions match TRBD1. The CDR3 length is 13 residues. V trimming: 4 bases; J trimming: 8 bases; junction bases outside the gene matches: 7. The germline gives CDR1 SGHNT, CDR2 YENEEA. CDR3 sequence (DNA): TGTGCCAGCAGCTCCCCCGACAGGGAAACCCAGTACTTC. It translates to CASSSPDRETQYF.

This clone was seen a single time. The V call is TRBV6-6, the J call TRBJ2-7, with D tentatively TRBD1 or TRBD2 (5 bases each). This CDR3 has 14 amino acids. Deletions cut 9 bases from V and 1 base from J, with 16 bases between. Germline V CDR1 and CDR2: MNHNY, SVGAGI (reference sequence). Written as DNA, the CDR3 is TGTGCCAGTGAAGGGACCAACTTGTCCTACGAGCAGTACTTC. Protein sequence: CASEGTNLSYEQYF.

This chain joins TRBV5-1 and TRBJ2-7; weak D call: TRBD1 (6 bases). The CDR3 loop spans 16 amino acids. V was trimmed by 1 base and J by 0 bases, leaving 14 bases between them. The germline CDR1 and CDR2 sequences are SGHRS and YFSETQ. The CDR3 sequence is CASSLWWQGSSYEQYF. CDR3 in DNA: TGCGCCAGCAGCTTGTGGTGGCAGGGGTCCTCCTACGAGCAGTACTTC.

There are a few counts of this clone. This sequence joins TRBV6-1 and TRBJ1-2, with 7 bases lining up with TRBD1. The CDR3 loop spans 12 amino acids. Germline CDR1 is MNHNS and CDR2 is SASEGT. V lost 4 bases, J lost 7 bases, and 3 bases stayed unmatched. The CDR3 DNA follows: TGTGCCAGCAGTGGGGGACAGACTGGCTACACCTTC. Amino acids: CASSGGQTGYTF.

The chain is built from TRBV15 and TRBJ2-1, with 8 positions matching TRBD1. Losses at the gene ends were 3 bases for V and 5 bases for J; bases not matched to a gene: 15. CDR1 and CDR2 from the germline V gene are LNHNV and YYDKDF (reference sequence). The CDR3 is 18 amino acids. The CDR3 DNA reads TGTGCCACCAGCAGCCGCAGGGAATCCCGACAGGGGAACAATGAGCAGTTCTTC. This translates into CATSSRRESRQGNNEQFF.

This clone has only a few counts. The chain employs TRBV29-1 and TRBJ2-7; no reliable D call. Germline V gene data show CDR1 as SQVTM and CDR2 as ANQGSEA. The length of the CDR3 is 12 residues. Trimming removed 4 bases from V and 3 bases from J, with 10 bases in between. CDR3 sequence reads: CSVVSEDYEQYF. CDR3 DNA sequence: TGCAGCGTTGTTTCAGAAGACTACGAGCAGTACTTC.

The CDR3 reads CASSMGQGGEKLFF. CDR3 in DNA: TGTGCCAGCAGCATGGGACAGGGTGGGGAAAAACTGTTTTTT. This chain connects TRBV13 to TRBJ1-4; 9 bases fit TRBD1. Trimming took 5 bases from V and 8 from J; bases not matched to a gene: 6. CDR1 is PRHDT, CDR2 FYEKMQ, per germline (reference sequence). The CDR3 is made up of 14 amino acids.

In this sample, this clone turned up a few times. V gene TRBV9 combines with J gene TRBJ1-2; no clear D. Germline V gives CDR1 SGDLS, CDR2 YYNGEE. V lost 7 bases, J lost 0 bases, and 4 bases lay in between. The CDR3 totals 11 residues. The CDR3 bases are TGTGCCAGCTCCACTAACTATGGCTACACCTTC. It yields the protein CASSTNYGYTF. Supplemented by reference TRBV9 and TRBJ1-2, the full variable domain reads DSGVTQTPKHLITATGQRVTLRCSPRSGDLSVYWYQQSLDQGLQFLIQYYNGEERAKGNILERFSAQQFPDLHSELNLSSLELGDSALYFCASSTNYGYTFGSGTRLTVV.

The CDR3 reads CASSSGTGMRGGELFF. CDR3 nucleotides: TGTGCCAGCAGCTCCGGGACAGGGATGCGGGGCGGGGAGCTGTTTTTT. The chain has TRBV7-2 and TRBJ2-2, with 9 bases aligning to TRBD1. This CDR3 is built from 16 residues. In germline, CDR1 is SGHTA, CDR2 FQGNSA. After removal of 4 bases from V and 7 bases from J, the junction contained 10 bases not matched to a gene.

This rearrangement joins TRBV7-9 to TRBJ1-2, with no clear D. CDR1 and CDR2 (germline): SEHNR, FQNEAQ (reference sequence). The CDR3 contains 16 residues. Trimming stripped 2 bases from V and 0 bases from J, with 13 bases between. CDR3 residues: CASSLTTVEANYGYTF. As DNA, the CDR3 is TGTGCCAGCAGCTTAACGACCGTAGAAGCTAACTATGGCTACACCTTC.

The genes are TRBV5-1 and TRBJ2-1; the D gene is possibly TRBD2 (6 bases). Germline V gene sequence: CDR1 SGHRS, CDR2 YFSETQ. The CDR3 length is 15 residues. The V end lost 0 bases, the J end lost 6 bases, and 13 bases lay between the germline ends. The CDR3 bases are TGCGCCAGCAGCTTGGCGACTAGTGGTGGCAATGAGCAGTTCTTC. Encoded protein: CASSLATSGGNEQFF.

This clone has more than one count but fewer than ten. J is TRBJ2-5 and V is TRBV19, with D hard to call. The better agreement between TRBJ2-7 and the DNA end casts doubt on the J call. This CDR3 comprises 14 residues. Germline CDR1 and CDR2: LNHDA and SQIVND (reference sequence). CDR3 coding DNA: TGTGCCAGTACCTCAGCAGCGCCGTCCTACGAGCAGTACTTC. Its translation: CASTSAAPSYEQYF.

Concerning this clone itself: One end of the junction fails to match germline, which may point to a read error. The J gene is TRBJ1-2, the V gene TRBV6-1, with a tentative D call TRBD1 (5 bases). The CDR3 spans 13 residues. CDR1 and CDR2 (germline): MNHNS, SASEGT. CDR3: CASSEMRLGGLAF. Written as DNA, the CDR3 is TGTGCCAGCAGTGAAATGAGACTTGGGGGGTTAGCCTTC.